Following are 5 T cell receptor beta chains from one sample sequenced in a study of T cells and Merkel cell carcinoma outcomes. Using immunoSEQ multiplex PCR, the repertoire was profiled, and TCRdb retains in-frame clones only, with some absent. Of 15,000 to 25,000 clones in the sample, about 80% were seen once. The material sequenced was tumor tissue from Merkel cell carcinoma. The receptors were gathered from a human donor with Merkel cell carcinoma.

V and J are TRBV9 and TRBJ1-2, with 7 bases lining up with TRBD1. Germline CDR1 is SGDLS and CDR2 is YYNGEE. The V segment lost 0 bases and the J segment 3 bases; nucleotides outside the gene matches: 2. The CDR3 is made up of 14 amino acids. As DNA, the CDR3 is TGTGCCAGCAGCGTAGATCAGGGGGACTATGGCTACACCTTC. It yields the protein CASSVDQGDYGYTF.

The chain carries TRBV18 and TRBJ1-1; no reliable D call. V was pared by 2 bases and J by 4 bases, with 11 bases between. Looked up from germline, CDR1 is KGHSH and CDR2 is LQKENI. CDR3 length: 14 amino acids. The CDR3 loop reads CASSPSAAGTEAFF. CDR3 coding DNA: TGTGCCAGCTCACCATCCGCAGCCGGCACTGAAGCTTTCTTT.

The chain couples TRBV5-1 to TRBJ2-2; no definite D call. The V gene's germline CDR1 is SGHRS and CDR2 YFSETQ. The V and J ends lost 3 bases and 0 bases respectively, with 6 bases between them. This CDR3 contains 14 residues. The CDR3 loop is CASSSQSNTGELFF. As DNA, the CDR3 is TGCGCCAGCAGCTCCCAGTCGAACACCGGGGAGCTGTTTTTT.

V gene TRBV4-1 combines with J gene TRBJ1-1; D is ambiguous. Trimming removed 2 bases from V and 1 base from J, with 11 bases in between. This CDR3 contains 15 residues. Germline assignment: CDR1 MGHRA and CDR2 YSYEKL. CDR3 protein: CASSQPREANTEAFF. As DNA, the CDR3 is TGCGCCAGCAGCCAACCGCGGGAGGCGAACACTGAAGCTTTCTTT.

The V call is TRBV5-1, the J call TRBJ2-3; 12 nucleotides align to TRBD2. Unmatched junction bases numbered 6, after V lost 4 bases and J lost 6 bases. Germline CDR1 reads SGHRS; CDR2 reads YFSETQ. CDR3 size: 15 residues. Here the CDR3 DNA reads TGCGCCAGCAGCACGAGGACTAGCGGGACCGATACGCAGTATTTT. Protein: CASSTRTSGTDTQYF.